Below are 6 T cell receptor beta chains sequenced from a single sample in a study of cytomegalovirus exposure and HLA in healthy donors. The protocol was immunoSEQ multiplex PCR, while the TCRdb copy is restricted to in-frame clones and leaves out a portion. The sample contains more than 250,000 clones, about 90% of which appear only once. The specimen sequenced was PBMCs. These receptors all stem from a woman under 40 in good health and CMV-seronegative.

This clone was observed once. The chain uses TRBV11-3 and TRBJ2-7, with TRBD2 matching 9 bases. The CDR3 extends over 14 amino acids. Losses at the gene ends were 5 bases for V and 2 bases for J; bases not matched to a gene: 4. Germline assignment: CDR1 SGHNT and CDR2 YENEEA. The CDR3 protein is CASSPAGGTYEQYF. The CDR3 DNA follows: TGTGCCAGCAGCCCAGCGGGAGGTACCTACGAGCAGTACTTC.

This sequence joins TRBV18 and TRBJ2-1, with D perhaps matching TRBD1 or TRBD2 (6 bases each). Trimming shortened V by 0 bases and J by 10 bases, and 13 bases separated the two germline ends. Germline lookup yields CDR1 KGHSH and CDR2 LQKENI. The CDR3 spans 14 residues. The CDR3 loop is CASSPPIGGTEQFF. The CDR3 DNA is TGTGCCAGCTCACCACCGATAGGGGGGACCGAGCAGTTCTTC.

The CDR3 loop reads CASSLEVSYQPQHF. CDR3 sequence (DNA): TGTGCCAGCAGCTTAGAAGTTTCTTATCAGCCCCAGCATTTT. This sequence joins TRBV7-8 and TRBJ1-5; D gene ambiguous. V lost 1 base and J lost 5, with 9 bases in between. The CDR3 is made up of 14 amino acids. Germline-derived CDR1 and CDR2 are SGHVS and FQNEAQ. Full variable domain (remainder filled in from reference TRBV7-8 and TRBJ1-5): GAGVSQSPRYKVAKRGQDVALRCDPISGHVSLFWYQQALGQGPEFLTYFQNEAQLDKSGLPSDRFFAERPEGSVSTLKIQRTQQEDSAVYLCASSLEVSYQPQHFGDGTRLSIL.

The chain combines TRBV7-7 with TRBJ2-2; tentatively, D is TRBD2 (5 bases). Germline CDR1 is SSHAT and CDR2 is FNYEAQ (reference sequence). CDR3 length equals 13 residues. The V end was cut by 1 base, the J end by 8 bases, with 8 bases between. CDR3 DNA: TGTGCCAGCAGCTTAGTCGAGGGAGGGGAGCTGTTTTTT. It translates to CASSLVEGGELFF.

This clone appeared a few times. The chain links TRBV7-8 to TRBJ2-7; D remains unclear. V was cut by 1 base and J by 12 bases, with 10 bases left in between. The CDR3 sequence is 11 residues long. Germline V gives CDR1 SGHVS, CDR2 FQNEAQ. CDR3 DNA sequence: TGTGCCAGCAGCTTAGGGGGTGATCCGTACTTC. Protein: CASSLGGDPYF. Full variable domain (rest looked up from reference TRBV7-8 and TRBJ2-7): GAGVSQSPRYKVAKRGQDVALRCDPISGHVSLFWYQQALGQGPEFLTYFQNEAQLDKSGLPSDRFFAERPEGSVSTLKIQRTQQEDSAVYLCASSLGGDPYFGPGTRLTVT.

The V gene is TRBV29-1, the J gene TRBJ2-5; 11 nucleotides match TRBD2. The germline V gene encodes CDR1 SQVTM and CDR2 ANQGSEA. Trimming at V came to 1 base and at J to 5 bases, leaving 3 bases not matched to a gene. The CDR3 contains 14 residues. The CDR3 here is CSVEVAGGGETQYF. DNA for the CDR3: TGCAGCGTTGAAGTAGCGGGAGGGGGGGAGACCCAGTACTTC.